This T cell receptor (beta chain) was captured in a study of blood T cells in healthy people across ages. Using a J-beta primer mix together with a sample-barcoded 5' primer, a second PCR was run for roughly 6 to 12 cycles. Researchers report that each sample yielded at least 2.5 million CDR3-containing paired-end reads. TCRdb re-called the 5' RACE reads through MiXCR, storing one row per CDR3 protein. The table has approximately 1.5 million distinct CDR3 sequences, approximately 43% seen once. The CDR3 extends over 12 amino acids. Trimming took 5 bases from V and 6 from J; bases not matched to a gene: 3. This clonotype was seen many times. Peripheral blood samples of roughly 10 milliliters were drawn from each donor.

This sequence joins TRBV12-3 or TRBV12-4 and TRBJ1-2; TRBD1 matches 7 bases. Input material: blood. The TCR was taken from a woman between 18 and 29 years old in good health. In DNA form, the CDR3 reads TGTGCCAGCAGTCAGGGGGGTAATGGCTACACCTTC. This gives the protein CASSQGGNGYTF.